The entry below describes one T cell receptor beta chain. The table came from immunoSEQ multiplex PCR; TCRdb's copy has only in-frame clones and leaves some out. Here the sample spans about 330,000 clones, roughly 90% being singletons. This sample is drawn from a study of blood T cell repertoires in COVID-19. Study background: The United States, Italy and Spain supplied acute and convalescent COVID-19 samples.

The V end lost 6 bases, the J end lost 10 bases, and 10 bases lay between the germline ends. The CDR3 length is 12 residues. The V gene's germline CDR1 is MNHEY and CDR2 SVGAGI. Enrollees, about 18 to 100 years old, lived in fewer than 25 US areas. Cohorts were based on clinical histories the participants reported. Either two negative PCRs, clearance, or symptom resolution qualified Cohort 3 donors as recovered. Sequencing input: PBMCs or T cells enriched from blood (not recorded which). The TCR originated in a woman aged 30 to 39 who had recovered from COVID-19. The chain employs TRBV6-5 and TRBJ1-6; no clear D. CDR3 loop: CASSSTGSPLHF. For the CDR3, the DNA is TGTGCCAGCAGCTCCACCGGGTCACCCCTCCACTTT.